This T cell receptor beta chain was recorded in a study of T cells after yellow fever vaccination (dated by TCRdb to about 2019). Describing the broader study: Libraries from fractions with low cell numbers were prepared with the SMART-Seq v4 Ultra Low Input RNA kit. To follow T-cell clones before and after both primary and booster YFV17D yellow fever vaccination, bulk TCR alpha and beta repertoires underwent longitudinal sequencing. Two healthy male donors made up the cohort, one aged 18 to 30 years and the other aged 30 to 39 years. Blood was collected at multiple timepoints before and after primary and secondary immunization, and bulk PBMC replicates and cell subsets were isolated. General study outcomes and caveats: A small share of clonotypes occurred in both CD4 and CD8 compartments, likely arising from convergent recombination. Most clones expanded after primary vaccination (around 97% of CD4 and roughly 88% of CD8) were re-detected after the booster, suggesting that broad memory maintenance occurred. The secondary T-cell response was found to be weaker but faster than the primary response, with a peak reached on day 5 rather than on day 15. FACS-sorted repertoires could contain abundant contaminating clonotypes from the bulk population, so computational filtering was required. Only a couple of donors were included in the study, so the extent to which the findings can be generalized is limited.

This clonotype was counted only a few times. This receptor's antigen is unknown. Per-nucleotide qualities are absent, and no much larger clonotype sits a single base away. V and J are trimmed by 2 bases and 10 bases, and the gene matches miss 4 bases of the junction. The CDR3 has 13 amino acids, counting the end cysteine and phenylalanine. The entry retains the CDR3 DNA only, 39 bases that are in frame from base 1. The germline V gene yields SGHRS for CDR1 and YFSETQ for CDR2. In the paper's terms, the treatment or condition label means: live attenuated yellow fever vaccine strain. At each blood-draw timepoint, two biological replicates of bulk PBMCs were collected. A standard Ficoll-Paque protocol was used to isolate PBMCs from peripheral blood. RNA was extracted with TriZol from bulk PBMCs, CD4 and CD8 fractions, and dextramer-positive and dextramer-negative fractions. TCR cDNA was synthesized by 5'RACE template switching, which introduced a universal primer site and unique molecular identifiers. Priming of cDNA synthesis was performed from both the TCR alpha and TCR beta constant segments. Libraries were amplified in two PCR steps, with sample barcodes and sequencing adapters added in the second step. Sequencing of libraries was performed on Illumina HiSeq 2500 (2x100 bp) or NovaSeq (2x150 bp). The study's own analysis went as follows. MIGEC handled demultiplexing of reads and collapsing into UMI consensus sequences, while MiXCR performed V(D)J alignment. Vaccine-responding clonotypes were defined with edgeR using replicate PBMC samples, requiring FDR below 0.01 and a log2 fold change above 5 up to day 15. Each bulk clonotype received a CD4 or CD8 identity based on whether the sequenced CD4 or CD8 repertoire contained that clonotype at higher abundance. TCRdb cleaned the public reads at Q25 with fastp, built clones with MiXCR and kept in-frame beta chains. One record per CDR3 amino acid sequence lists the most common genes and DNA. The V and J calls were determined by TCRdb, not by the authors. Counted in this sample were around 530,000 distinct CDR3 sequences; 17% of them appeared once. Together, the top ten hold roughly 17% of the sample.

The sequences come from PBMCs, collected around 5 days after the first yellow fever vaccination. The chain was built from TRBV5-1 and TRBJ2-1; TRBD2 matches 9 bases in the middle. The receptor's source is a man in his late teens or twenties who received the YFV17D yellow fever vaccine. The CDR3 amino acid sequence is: CASSLNSGGEQFF. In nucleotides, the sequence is TGCGCCAGCAGCTTAAACAGCGGGGGGGAGCAGTTCTTC.